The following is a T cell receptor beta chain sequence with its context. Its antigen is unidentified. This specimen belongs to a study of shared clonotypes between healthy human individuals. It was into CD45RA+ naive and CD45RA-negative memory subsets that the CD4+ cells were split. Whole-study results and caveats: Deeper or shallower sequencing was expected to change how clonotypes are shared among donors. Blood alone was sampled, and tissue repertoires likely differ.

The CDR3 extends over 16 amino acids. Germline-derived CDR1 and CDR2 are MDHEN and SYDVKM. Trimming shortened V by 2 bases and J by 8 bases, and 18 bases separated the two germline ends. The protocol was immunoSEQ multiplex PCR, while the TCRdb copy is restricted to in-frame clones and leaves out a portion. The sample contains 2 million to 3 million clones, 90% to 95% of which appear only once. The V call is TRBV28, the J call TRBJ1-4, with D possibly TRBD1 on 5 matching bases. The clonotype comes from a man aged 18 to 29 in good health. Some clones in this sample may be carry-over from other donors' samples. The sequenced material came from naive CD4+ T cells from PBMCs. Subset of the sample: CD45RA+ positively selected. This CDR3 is CASSLAARVVVEKLFF. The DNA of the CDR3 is TGTGCCAGCAGTTTAGCCGCCAGGGTAGTGGTCGAAAAACTGTTTTTT.